This TCR beta chain is drawn from a study of PD-1 blockade in classical Hodgkin lymphoma. Study-level points and caveats: Baseline TCR diversity was reportedly lower in newly diagnosed patients than in healthy donors. It was reported as lower still in relapsed/refractory patients. Those starting nivolumab under 1 year post-ASCT were excluded.

CDR1 is MNHEY, CDR2 SMNVEV, per germline (reference sequence). This CDR3 has 15 residues. V shed 5 bases and J 5 bases; nucleotides not matched to a gene: 7. As regards this clone: As yet, its antigen is unknown.

The assay was immunoSEQ multiplex PCR, and TCRdb's table has in-frame clones only and misses some. The table includes over 25,000 clones, almost 90% detected once. Relapse after autologous stem cell transplantation occurred in every patient, and brentuximab vedotin exposure varied. Researchers pulled CD8+ T cells out of thawed PBMCs using magnetic negative selection. Under best response, outcomes were complete response, partial response or progressive disease. Sequencing used CD8+ T cells from blood, obtained at baseline. This chain joins TRBV27 and TRBJ1-4; 8 positions match TRBD1. The TCR originated in a human donor with classical Hodgkin lymphoma. CDR3 coding DNA: TGTGCCAGCAGTCCCCGGACAGGGAGGAATGAAAAACTGTTTTTT. It yields the protein CASSPRTGRNEKLFF.